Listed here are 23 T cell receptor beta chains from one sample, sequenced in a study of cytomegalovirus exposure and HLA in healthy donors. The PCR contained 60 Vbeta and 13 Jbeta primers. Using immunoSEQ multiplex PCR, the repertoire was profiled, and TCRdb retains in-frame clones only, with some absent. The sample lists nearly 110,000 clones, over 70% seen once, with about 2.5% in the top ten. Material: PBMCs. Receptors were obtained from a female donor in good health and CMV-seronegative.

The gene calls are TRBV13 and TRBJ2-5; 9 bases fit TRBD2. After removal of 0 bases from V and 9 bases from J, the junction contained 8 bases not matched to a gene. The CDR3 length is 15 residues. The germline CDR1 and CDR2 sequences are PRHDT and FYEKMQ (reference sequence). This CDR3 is CASSLGTSGVWAQYF. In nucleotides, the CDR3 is TGTGCCAGCAGCTTAGGGACTAGCGGAGTGTGGGCCCAGTACTTC.

CDR3 DNA: TGTGCCAGTAGTATAGGTGGCGGGAGGGTAGAGACCCAGTACTTC. Amino acid sequence: CASSIGGGRVETQYF. The V gene is TRBV19, the J gene TRBJ2-5; 9 positions match TRBD2. CDR3 size: 15 residues. Germline trimming cut 1 base from V and 4 bases from J; bases unmatched to any gene: 4. Germline lookup yields CDR1 LNHDA and CDR2 SQIVND (reference sequence). Looking up the rest from reference TRBV19 and TRBJ2-5 gives the full variable domain: DGGITQSPKYLFRKEGQNVTLSCEQNLNHDAMYWYRQDPGQGLRLIYYSQIVNDFQKGDIAEGYSVSREKKESFPLTVTSAQKNPTAFYLCASSIGGGRVETQYFGPGTRLLVL.

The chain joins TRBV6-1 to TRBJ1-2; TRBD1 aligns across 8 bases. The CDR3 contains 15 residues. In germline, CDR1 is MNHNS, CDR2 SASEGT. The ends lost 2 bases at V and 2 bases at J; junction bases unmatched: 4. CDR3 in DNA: TGTGCCAGCAGTGAAACAGGGGGTTCCAACTATGGCTACACCTTC. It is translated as CASSETGGSNYGYTF.

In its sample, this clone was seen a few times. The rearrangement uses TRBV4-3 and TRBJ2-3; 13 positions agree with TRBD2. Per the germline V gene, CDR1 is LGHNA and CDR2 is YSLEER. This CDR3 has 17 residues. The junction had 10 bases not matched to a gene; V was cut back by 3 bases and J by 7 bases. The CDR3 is CASSQDSGLAGEYTQYF. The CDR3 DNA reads TGCGCCAGCAGCCAGGATTCTGGACTAGCGGGAGAGTATACGCAGTATTTT.

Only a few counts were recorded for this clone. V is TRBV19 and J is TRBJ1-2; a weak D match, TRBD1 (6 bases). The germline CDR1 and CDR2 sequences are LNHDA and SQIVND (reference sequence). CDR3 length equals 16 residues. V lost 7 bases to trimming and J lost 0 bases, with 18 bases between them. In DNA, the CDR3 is TGTGCCAGTACCCCCCGCACAGGGATCGCTAACTATGGCTACACCTTC. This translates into CASTPRTGIANYGYTF.

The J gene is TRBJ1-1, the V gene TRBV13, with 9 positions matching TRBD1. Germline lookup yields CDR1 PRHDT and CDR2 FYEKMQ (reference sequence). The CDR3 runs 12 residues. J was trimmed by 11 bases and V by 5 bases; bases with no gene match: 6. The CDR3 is CASSPPTGGAFF. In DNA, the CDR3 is TGTGCCAGCAGCCCGCCCACAGGGGGCGCTTTCTTT. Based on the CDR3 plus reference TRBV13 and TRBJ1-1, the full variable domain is AAGVIQSPRHLIKEKRETATLKCYPIPRHDTVYWYQQGPGQDPQFLISFYEKMQSDKGSIPDRFSAQQFSDYHSELNMSSLELGDSALYFCASSPPTGGAFFGQGTRLTVV.

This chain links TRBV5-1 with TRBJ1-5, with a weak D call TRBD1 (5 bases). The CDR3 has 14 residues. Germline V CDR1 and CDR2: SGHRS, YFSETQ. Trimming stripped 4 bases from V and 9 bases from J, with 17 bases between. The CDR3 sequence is CASSPGAGLGPQHF. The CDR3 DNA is TGCGCCAGCAGCCCTGGGGCAGGTCTAGGGCCCCAGCATTTT.

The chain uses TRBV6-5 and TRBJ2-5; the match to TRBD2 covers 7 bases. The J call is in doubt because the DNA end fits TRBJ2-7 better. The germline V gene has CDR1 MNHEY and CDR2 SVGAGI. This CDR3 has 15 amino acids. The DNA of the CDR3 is TGTGCCAGCAGTTGGCTGCCTAGCGGAGTCTACGAGCAGTACTTC. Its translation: CASSWLPSGVYEQYF.

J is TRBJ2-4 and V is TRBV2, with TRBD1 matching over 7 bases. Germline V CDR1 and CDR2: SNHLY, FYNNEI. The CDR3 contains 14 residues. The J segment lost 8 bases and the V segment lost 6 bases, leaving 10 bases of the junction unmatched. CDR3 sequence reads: CASRQTGVGDIQYF. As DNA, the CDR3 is TGTGCCAGCAGGCAAACAGGGGTCGGGGACATTCAGTACTTC.

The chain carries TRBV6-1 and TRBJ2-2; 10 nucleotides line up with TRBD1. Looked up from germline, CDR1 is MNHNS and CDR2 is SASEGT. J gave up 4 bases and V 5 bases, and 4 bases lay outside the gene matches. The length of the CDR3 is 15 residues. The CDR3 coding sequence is TGTGCCAGCAGTCAGGGACAGGGGCGCACCGGGGAGCTGTTTTTT. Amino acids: CASSQGQGRTGELFF.

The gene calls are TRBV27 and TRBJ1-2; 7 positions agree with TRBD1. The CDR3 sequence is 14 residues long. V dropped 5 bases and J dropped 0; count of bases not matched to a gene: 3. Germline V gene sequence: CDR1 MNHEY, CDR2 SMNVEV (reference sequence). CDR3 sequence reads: CASSVTGANYGYTF. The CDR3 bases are TGTGCCAGCAGTGTAACAGGGGCTAACTATGGCTACACCTTC.

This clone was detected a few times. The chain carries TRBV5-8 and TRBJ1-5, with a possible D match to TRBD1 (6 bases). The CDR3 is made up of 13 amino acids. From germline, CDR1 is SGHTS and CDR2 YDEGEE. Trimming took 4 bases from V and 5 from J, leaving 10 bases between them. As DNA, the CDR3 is TGTGCCAGCAGCATCAACAGGGATCAGCCCCAGCATTTT. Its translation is CASSINRDQPQHF.

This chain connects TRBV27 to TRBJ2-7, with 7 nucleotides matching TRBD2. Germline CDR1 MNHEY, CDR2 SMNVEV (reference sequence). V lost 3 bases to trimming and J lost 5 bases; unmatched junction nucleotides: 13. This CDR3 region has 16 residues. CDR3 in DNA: TGTGCCAGCAGTTTTGGCGGGGCTAGCGGAGGCAACGAGCAGTACTTC. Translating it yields CASSFGGASGGNEQYF.

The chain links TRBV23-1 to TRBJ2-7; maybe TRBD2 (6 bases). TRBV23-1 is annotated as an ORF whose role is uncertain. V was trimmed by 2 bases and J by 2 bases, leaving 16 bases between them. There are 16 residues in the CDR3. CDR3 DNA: TGCGCCAGCAGTCAACTGCAGGAGGGTACCCCCTACGAGCAGTACTTC. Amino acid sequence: CASSQLQEGTPYEQYF.

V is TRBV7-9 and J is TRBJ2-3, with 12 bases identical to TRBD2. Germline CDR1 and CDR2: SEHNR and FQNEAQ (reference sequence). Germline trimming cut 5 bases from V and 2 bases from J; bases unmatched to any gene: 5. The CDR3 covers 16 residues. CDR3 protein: CASSPRLAGDTDTQYF. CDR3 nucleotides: TGTGCCAGCAGCCCCCGACTAGCGGGAGACACAGATACGCAGTATTTT.

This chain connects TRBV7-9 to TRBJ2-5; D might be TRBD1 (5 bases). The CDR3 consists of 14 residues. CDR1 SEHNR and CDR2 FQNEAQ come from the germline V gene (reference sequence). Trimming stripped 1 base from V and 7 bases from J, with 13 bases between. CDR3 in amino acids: CASSLDVYQGTQYF. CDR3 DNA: TGTGCCAGCAGCTTAGATGTGTACCAGGGGACCCAGTACTTC.

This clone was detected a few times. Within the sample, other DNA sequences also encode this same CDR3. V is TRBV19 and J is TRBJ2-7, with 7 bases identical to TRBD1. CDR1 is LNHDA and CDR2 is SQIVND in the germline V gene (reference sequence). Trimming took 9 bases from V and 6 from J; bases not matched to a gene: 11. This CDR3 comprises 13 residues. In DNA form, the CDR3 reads TGTGCCAGCAGTGAGGGGGCCAAAACCGAGCAGTACTTC. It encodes CASSEGAKTEQYF.

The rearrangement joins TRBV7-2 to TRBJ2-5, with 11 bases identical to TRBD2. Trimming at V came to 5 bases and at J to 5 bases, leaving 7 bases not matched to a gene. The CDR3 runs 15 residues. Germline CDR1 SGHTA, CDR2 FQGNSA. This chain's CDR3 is CASSPRLAGRETQYF. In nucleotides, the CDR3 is TGTGCCAGCAGCCCCCGACTAGCGGGAAGGGAGACCCAGTACTTC.

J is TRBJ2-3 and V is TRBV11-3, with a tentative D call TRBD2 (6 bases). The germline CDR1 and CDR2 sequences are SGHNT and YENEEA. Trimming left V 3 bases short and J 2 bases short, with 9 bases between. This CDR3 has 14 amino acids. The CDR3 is CASSFAGFTDTQYF. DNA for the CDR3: TGTGCCAGCAGCTTCGCGGGGTTCACAGATACGCAGTATTTT. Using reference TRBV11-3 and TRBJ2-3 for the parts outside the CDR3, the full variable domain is EAGVVQSPRYKIIEKKQPVAFWCNPISGHNTLYWYLQNLGQGPELLIRYENEEAVDDSQLPKDRFSAERLKGVDSTLKIQPAELGDSAVYLCASSFAGFTDTQYFGPGTRLTVL.

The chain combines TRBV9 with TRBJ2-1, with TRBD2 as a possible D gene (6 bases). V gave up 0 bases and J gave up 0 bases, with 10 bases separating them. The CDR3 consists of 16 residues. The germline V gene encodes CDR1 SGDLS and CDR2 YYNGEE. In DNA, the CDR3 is TGTGCCAGCAGCGTAGACCTGGGGGGCTCCTACAATGAGCAGTTCTTC. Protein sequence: CASSVDLGGSYNEQFF.

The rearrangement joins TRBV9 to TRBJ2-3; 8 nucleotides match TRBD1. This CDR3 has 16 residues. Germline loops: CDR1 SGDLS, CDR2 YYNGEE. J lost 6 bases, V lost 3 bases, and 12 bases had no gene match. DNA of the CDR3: TGTGCCAGCAGCGAGGGACAGGTGATAGGAGGGGATACGCAGTATTTT. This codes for CASSEGQVIGGDTQYF.

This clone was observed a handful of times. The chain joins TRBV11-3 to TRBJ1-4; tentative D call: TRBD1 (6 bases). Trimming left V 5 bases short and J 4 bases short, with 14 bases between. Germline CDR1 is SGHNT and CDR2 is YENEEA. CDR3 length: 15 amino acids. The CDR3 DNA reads TGTGCCAGCAGCCTGGTTGGGGGCCGTAATGAAAAACTGTTTTTT. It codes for CASSLVGGRNEKLFF.

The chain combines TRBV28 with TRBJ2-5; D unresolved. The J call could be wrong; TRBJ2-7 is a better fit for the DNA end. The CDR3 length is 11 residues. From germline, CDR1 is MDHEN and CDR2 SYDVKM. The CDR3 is CASSDTYEQYF. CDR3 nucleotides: TGTGCCAGCAGTGACACCTACGAGCAGTACTTC.